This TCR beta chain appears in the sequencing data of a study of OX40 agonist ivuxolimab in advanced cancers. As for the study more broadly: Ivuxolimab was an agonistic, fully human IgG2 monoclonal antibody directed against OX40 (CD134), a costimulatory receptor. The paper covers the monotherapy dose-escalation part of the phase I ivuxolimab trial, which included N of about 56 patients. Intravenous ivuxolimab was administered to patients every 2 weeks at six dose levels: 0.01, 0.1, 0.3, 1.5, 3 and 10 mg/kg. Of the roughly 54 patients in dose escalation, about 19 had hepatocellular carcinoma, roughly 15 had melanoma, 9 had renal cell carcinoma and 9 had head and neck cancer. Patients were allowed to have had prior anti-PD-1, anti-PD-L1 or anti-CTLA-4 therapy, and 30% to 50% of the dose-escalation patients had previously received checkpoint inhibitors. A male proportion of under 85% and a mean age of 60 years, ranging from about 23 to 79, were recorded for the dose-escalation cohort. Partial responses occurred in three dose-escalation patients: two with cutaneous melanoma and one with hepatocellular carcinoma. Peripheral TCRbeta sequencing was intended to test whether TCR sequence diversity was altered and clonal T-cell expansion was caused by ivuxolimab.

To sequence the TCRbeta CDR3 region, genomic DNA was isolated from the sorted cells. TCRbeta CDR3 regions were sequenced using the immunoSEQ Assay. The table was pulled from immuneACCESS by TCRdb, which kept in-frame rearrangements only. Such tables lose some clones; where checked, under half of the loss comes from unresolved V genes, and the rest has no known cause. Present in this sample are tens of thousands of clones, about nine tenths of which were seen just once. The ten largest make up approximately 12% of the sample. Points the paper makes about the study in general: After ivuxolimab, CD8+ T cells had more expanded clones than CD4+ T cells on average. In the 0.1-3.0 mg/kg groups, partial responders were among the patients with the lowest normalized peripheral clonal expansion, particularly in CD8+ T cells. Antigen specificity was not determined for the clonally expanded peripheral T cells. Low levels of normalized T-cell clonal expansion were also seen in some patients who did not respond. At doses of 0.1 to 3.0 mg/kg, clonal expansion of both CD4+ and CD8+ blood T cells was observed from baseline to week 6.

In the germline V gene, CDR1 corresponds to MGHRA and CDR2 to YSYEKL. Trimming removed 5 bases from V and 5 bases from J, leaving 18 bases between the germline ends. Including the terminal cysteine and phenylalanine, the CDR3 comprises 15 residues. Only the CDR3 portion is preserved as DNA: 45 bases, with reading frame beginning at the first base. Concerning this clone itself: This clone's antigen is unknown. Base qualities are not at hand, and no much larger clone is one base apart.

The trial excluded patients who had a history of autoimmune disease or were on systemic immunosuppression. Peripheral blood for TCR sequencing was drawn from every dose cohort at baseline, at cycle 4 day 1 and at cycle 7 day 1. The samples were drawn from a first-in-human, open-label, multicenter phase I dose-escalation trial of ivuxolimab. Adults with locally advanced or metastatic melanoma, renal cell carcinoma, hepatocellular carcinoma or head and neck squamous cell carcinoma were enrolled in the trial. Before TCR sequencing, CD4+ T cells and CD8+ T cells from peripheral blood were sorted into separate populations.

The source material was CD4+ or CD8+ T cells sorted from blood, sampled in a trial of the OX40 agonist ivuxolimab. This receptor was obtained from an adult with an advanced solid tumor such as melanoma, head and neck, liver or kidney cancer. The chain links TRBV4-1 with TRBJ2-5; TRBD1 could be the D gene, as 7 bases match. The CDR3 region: CASSFYPSGGETQYF. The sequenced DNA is TGCGCCAGCAGCTTCTATCCCTCAGGGGGGGAGACCCAGTACTTC.